This TCR beta chain is from a study of circulating tumor DNA in untreated peripheral T-cell lymphoma. Profiled with immunoSEQ multiplex PCR; TCRdb holds only in-frame clones, not every one. This sample has 6,200 or so clones, with roughly 60% found just once. Trimming took off 3 bases at V and 2 bases at J, with 24 bases between the two ends. Germline CDR1 is LNHDA and CDR2 is SQIVND (reference sequence). The CDR3 contains 19 residues. This clone was counted between two and nine times. The tumor tissue sample was taken at baseline before any treatment. Input material: tumor tissue. This sequence joins TRBV19 and TRBJ2-3; D is possibly TRBD1 (5 bases). This clonotype was obtained from a human donor with peripheral T-cell lymphoma. The CDR3 protein is CASSIDGAAATLHTDTQYF. The CDR3 DNA reads as TGTGCCAGTAGTATCGATGGGGCGGCGGCCACACTCCACACAGATACGCAGTATTTT.